Given below is one T cell receptor beta chain in context. This specimen comes from a study of blood T cell repertoires in COVID-19. The authors' processing: Nucleated cell counts were estimated from reference gene primer amplification. Using immunoSEQ multiplex PCR, the repertoire was profiled, and TCRdb retains in-frame clones only, with some absent. Clone size and the V and J calls come from that table; the DNA yielded D and trimming. Of tens of thousands of clones in the sample, 70% to 90% are singletons; the top ten hold 3.9%. CDR3 length equals 14 residues. Germline loops: CDR1 SGHRS, CDR2 YFSETQ. After removal of 2 bases from V and 2 bases from J, the junction contained 2 bases not matched to a gene.

The chain couples TRBV5-1 to TRBJ2-7; 9 nucleotides match TRBD2. Sequencing was done on a sample of peripheral blood. The TCR comes from a man aged 70 or older with acute or convalescent COVID-19. CDR3 amino acids: CASSLAGGPYEQYF. The CDR3 bases are TGCGCCAGCAGCTTAGCGGGGGGACCCTACGAGCAGTACTTC.